The clone carrying this TCR beta chain was seen repeatedly, ten times or more. What it recognizes is unknown. The data were obtained in a study of beta chain features in type 1 diabetes. Study-level information: Age and gender were similar between patients and healthy donors, as were cell yields.

What was sequenced were expressed TCRB transcripts, since all of the isolated RNA had been reverse transcribed. Sequenced by immunoSEQ multiplex PCR; TCRdb stores in-frame clones only, minus some. The sample records about 340,000 clones, approximately 9.9% being singletons. Trimming at V came to 4 bases and at J to 8 bases, leaving 6 bases not matched to a gene. The CDR3 is 14 amino acids. Germline assignment: CDR1 SGHTA and CDR2 FQGNSA. General study findings and limits: Insertions were fewer and deletions more numerous at VDJ junctions in type 1 diabetes patients. Moderately but significantly shorter TCRB CDR3s were found in Type 1 diabetes patients in all four CD4+ subsets.

The J gene is TRBJ2-1, the V gene TRBV7-2, with 9 bases matching TRBD1. This sequence was found in a man aged 30-40 years with type 1 diabetes. The sample consisted of central memory CD4+ T cells from blood. The CDR3 reads CASSSGQGYDEQFF. CDR3 DNA: TGTGCCAGCAGCTCGGGACAGGGTTACGATGAGCAGTTCTTC.